One sample yielded the 32 T cell receptor beta chains listed below, sequenced in a study of cytomegalovirus exposure and HLA in healthy donors (dated 2017 in TCRdb). The library was made by the immunoSEQ multiplex PCR assay. For the multiplex PCR, a mixture combining 60 forward primers for TCR Vbeta segments and 13 reverse primers for TCR Jbeta segments was used. Drawn from immuneACCESS, this table holds only the in-frame rearrangements with V and J called that TCRdb kept. Clones are partly lost; checked studies trace under half to an unresolved V gene and leave the rest unexplained. The sample table contains about 190,000 clones; only one count was recorded for 84% of them. Of the sample, around 2.5% is held by the ten largest clones. Sequenced: PBMCs. Receptors originate from a woman between 45 and 60 years old in good health and CMV-seropositive.

A single count supports this clone. This rearrangement joins TRBV5-5 to TRBJ1-4; D gene uncertain. V shed 6 bases and J shed 0 bases, with 9 bases lying between them. The CDR3 consists of 14 residues. Germline V CDR1 and CDR2: SGHKS, YYEKEE (reference sequence). The CDR3 nucleotides are TGTGCCAGCAACCGGGTAGCAACTAATGAAAAACTGTTTTTT. Its translation is CASNRVATNEKLFF.

V usage is TRBV29-1 and J usage is TRBJ2-7; 9 bases match TRBD2. CDR1 is SQVTM, CDR2 ANQGSEA, per germline. The V and J ends lost 2 bases and 3 bases, in that order; junction bases with no gene match: 2. The CDR3 contains 13 residues. CDR3 in DNA: TGCAGCGTTGAACTAGCGGGGTACTACGAGCAGTACTTC. Translating it yields CSVELAGYYEQYF.

As regards this clone: One end of the junction is discordant with germline, which a read error may explain. The chain recombines TRBV28 with TRBJ1-1; TRBD1 is a possible D gene (6 bases). This CDR3 is 16 amino acids long. In germline, CDR1 is MDHEN, CDR2 SYDVKM. The CDR3 reads CASSPQVGGWNAEAFF. Here the CDR3 DNA reads TGTGCCAGCAGTCCCCAGGTAGGGGGATGGAACGCTGAAGCTTTCTTT.

The chain is built from TRBV28 and TRBJ2-1, with 7 bases matching TRBD1. Germline V lookup: CDR1 MDHEN, CDR2 SYDVKM. The V and J ends lost 7 bases and 2 bases, in that order; junction bases with no gene match: 8. The CDR3 length is 15 residues. Written as DNA, the CDR3 is TGTGCCAGCATCAGAAGGGGGCTCACCTACAATGAGCAGTTCTTC. This translates into CASIRRGLTYNEQFF.

The chain recombines TRBV2 with TRBJ2-1; D is unresolved. CDR1 is SNHLY, CDR2 FYNNEI, per germline. This CDR3 region has 11 residues. V shed 4 bases and J shed 8 bases, with 6 bases lying between them. The CDR3 here is CASSGRDEQFF. CDR3 DNA: TGTGCCAGCAGTGGCCGGGATGAGCAGTTCTTC.

The chain carries TRBV23-1 and TRBJ2-7, with D possibly TRBD2 on 6 matching bases. TRBV23-1 carries the ORF label, with uncertain function. The CDR3 contains 14 residues. V was shortened by 7 bases and J by 5 bases, with 18 bases between the two germline ends. In nucleotides, the CDR3 is TGCGCCAGCAAGACCGGGAGACGAGGCCACGAGCAGTACTTC. Translating it yields CASKTGRRGHEQYF.

The chain uses TRBV5-6 and TRBJ2-5, with TRBD2 identical over 7 bases. The V and J ends lost 0 bases and 4 bases, in that order; junction bases with no gene match: 0. Germline CDR1 reads SGHDT; CDR2 reads YYEEEE. The CDR3 has 13 amino acids. The CDR3 region has the DNA TGTGCCAGCAGCTTGGCGGGGGGAGAGACCCAGTACTTC. Translation gives CASSLAGGETQYF.

This chain uses TRBV5-1 with TRBJ2-1; TRBD2 matches at 11 bases. Germline-derived CDR1 and CDR2 are SGHRS and YFSETQ. This CDR3 comprises 15 residues. J gave up 7 bases and V 0 bases, and 3 bases lay outside the gene matches. The CDR3 DNA follows: TGCGCCAGCAGCTTGGGACTAGCGGGGAATAATGAGCAGTTCTTC. Translating it yields CASSLGLAGNNEQFF.

The chain carries TRBV27 and TRBJ1-4; TRBD1 agrees at 7 bases. CDR1 and CDR2 from the germline V gene are MNHEY and SMNVEV (reference sequence). The CDR3 length is 16 residues. Germline trimming cut 5 bases from V and 5 bases from J; bases unmatched to any gene: 11. The CDR3 loop reads CASSPLRTGPNEKLFF. The CDR3 DNA reads TGTGCCAGCAGTCCGCTACGGACAGGTCCCAATGAAAAACTGTTTTTT. Drawing the rest from reference TRBV27 and TRBJ1-4, the complete variable domain is EAQVTQNPRYLITVTGKKLTVTCSQNMNHEYMSWYRQDPGLGLRQIYYSMNVEVTDKGDVPEGYKVSRKEKRNFPLILESPSPNQTSLYFCASSPLRTGPNEKLFFGSGTQLSVL.

V gene TRBV7-2 combines with J gene TRBJ2-6; D remains unclear. V dropped 5 bases and J dropped 2 bases, with 19 bases sitting between them. The CDR3 totals 18 residues. In germline, CDR1 is SGHTA, CDR2 FQGNSA. CDR3 loop: CASSAHFMGATGANVLTF. CDR3 sequence (DNA): TGTGCCAGCAGCGCCCATTTCATGGGCGCGACTGGGGCCAACGTCCTGACTTTC.

The chain links TRBV5-4 to TRBJ1-3; TRBD1 agrees at 9 bases. The trim removed 4 bases at V and 3 bases at J, leaving 8 bases unmatched. Germline V gene sequence: CDR1 SGHNT, CDR2 YYREEE (reference sequence). The CDR3 has 16 residues. The CDR3 protein is CASSQTQGAGGNTIYF. For the CDR3, the DNA is TGTGCCAGCAGCCAAACACAGGGGGCGGGTGGAAACACCATATATTTT.

This chain joins TRBV4-2 and TRBJ2-3, with 8 nucleotides matching TRBD2. The V gene's germline CDR1 is LGHNA and CDR2 YNFKEQ. J lost 0 bases, V lost 3 bases, and 11 bases had no gene match. CDR3 size: 18 residues. Here the CDR3 DNA reads TGTGCCAGCAGCCAGGAGCGGGGGACACTCGTTAGCACAGATACGCAGTATTTT. Protein product: CASSQERGTLVSTDTQYF.

CDR3 in DNA: TGTGCCAGCTCACCAACTAGGAGCTCCTACAATGAGCAGTTCTTC. This translates into CASSPTRSSYNEQFF. The genes are TRBV18 and TRBJ2-1; a weak D match, TRBD2 (5 bases). Germline values: CDR1 KGHSH, CDR2 LQKENI. This CDR3 comprises 15 residues. The V end lost 2 bases, the J end lost 0 bases, and 8 bases lay between the germline ends. The full variable domain, with the rest looked up from reference TRBV18 and TRBJ2-1, is NAGVMQNPRHLVRRRGQEARLRCSPMKGHSHVYWYRQLPEEGLKFMVYLQKENIIDESGMPKERFSAEFPKEGPSILRIQQVVRGDSAAYFCASSPTRSSYNEQFFGPGTRLTVL.

The chain joins TRBV9 to TRBJ1-6; D not certain. The V gene's germline CDR1 is SGDLS and CDR2 YYNGEE. The V end lost 4 bases, the J end lost 7 bases, and 12 bases lay between the germline ends. This CDR3 is built from 14 residues. The CDR3 bases are TGTGCCAGCAGCCCCGGGATTGGGAATTCACCCCTCCACTTT. Its protein product is CASSPGIGNSPLHF.

The CDR3 DNA is TGTGCCAGCAGAGGGGGCGGGGGGGCCCCGGATACGCAGTATTTT. Its protein product is CASRGGGGAPDTQYF. The gene calls are TRBV6-1 and TRBJ2-3; TRBD2 agrees at 9 bases. Germline CDR1 and CDR2: MNHNS and SASEGT. V lost 6 bases, J lost 6 bases, and 10 bases stayed unmatched. The CDR3 has 15 amino acids.

The rearrangement joins TRBV9 to TRBJ2-1, with D possibly being TRBD2 (6 bases). The CDR3 is 16 amino acids. Trimming removed 4 bases at V and 2 bases at J, with 16 bases between. The V gene's germline CDR1 is SGDLS and CDR2 YYNGEE. CDR3 DNA sequence: TGTGCCAGCAGCAATCTAAGGGACTGGGCCTACAATGAGCAGTTCTTC. It translates to CASSNLRDWAYNEQFF.

This chain connects TRBV18 to TRBJ2-1; no clear D gene. The CDR3 is 15 residues long. Looked up from germline, CDR1 is KGHSH and CDR2 is LQKENI. With 6 bases removed from V and 0 bases from J, the gap between germline ends came to 12 bases. CDR3 loop: CASSPRPRSYNEQFF. The CDR3 DNA reads TGTGCCAGCTCTCCGAGGCCCCGCTCCTACAATGAGCAGTTCTTC.

The J gene is TRBJ1-4, the V gene TRBV10-3, with D perhaps matching TRBD1 (5 bases). The CDR3 covers 16 residues. The germline gives CDR1 ENHRY, CDR2 SYGVKD. Between the trimmed V and J ends, which lost 2 bases and 1 base, there was a span of 11 bases. The CDR3 DNA reads as TGTGCCATCAGTGAGAGCCAGGGATTAACTAATGAAAAACTGTTTTTT. As protein: CAISESQGLTNEKLFF.

To note about this clone: Other DNA sequences in the sample encode the same CDR3. The chain employs TRBV7-6 and TRBJ2-1, with 11 nucleotides matching TRBD2. From germline, CDR1 is SGHVS and CDR2 FNYEAQ. Trimming cost V 5 bases and J 9 bases; bases outside gene matches: 18. The CDR3 is made up of 18 amino acids. The CDR3 DNA follows: TGTGCCAGCAGCACCACTATAGCGGGAGGGCCTGGTTATGCTGAGCAGTTCTTC. Translation: CASSTTIAGGPGYAEQFF.

In regard to this clone: At one of its ends the junction is not consistent with the germline gene, which may arise from a read error. The chain carries TRBV7-2 and TRBJ1-2; 9 bases fit TRBD1. Germline-derived CDR1 and CDR2 are SGHTA and FQGNSA. The CDR3 covers 12 residues. CDR3 region: CASSFLRDRVHF. The DNA of the CDR3 is TGTGCCAGCAGCTTTCTCCGGGACAGGGTTCACTTC.

Of note for this clone: Given the absence of the conserved phenylalanine or tryptophan at the CDR3 end, a read error is likely. No DNA is shown, since the ends of the CDR3 on it are uncertain; the CDR3 is the one TCRdb lists. The J gene is TRBJ1-3, the V gene TRBV18; the table calls TRBD1, which could not be checked here. The CDR3 is 11 residues long, counting both termini. CDR1 KGHSH and CDR2 LQKENI come from the germline V gene. CDR3 residues: CASSPGTGYWL.

The chain is built from TRBV19 and TRBJ2-2; a possible D gene is TRBD1 (6 bases). The ends were cut back, 7 bases at V and 0 bases at J, with 9 bases in the middle. Germline V gene data show CDR1 as LNHDA and CDR2 as SQIVND (reference sequence). The CDR3 is made up of 14 amino acids. The CDR3 sequence: CASIDRTNTGELFF. CDR3 sequence (DNA): TGTGCCAGTATAGACAGGACGAACACCGGGGAGCTGTTTTTT.

This rearrangement joins TRBV2 to TRBJ1-2; 7 positions agree with TRBD1. The CDR3 totals 15 residues. Germline lookup yields CDR1 SNHLY and CDR2 FYNNEI. V shed 6 bases, J shed 7 bases, and the junction held 14 bases outside the gene matches. The CDR3 reads CASRQSTGPVSGYTF. CDR3 nucleotide sequence: TGTGCCAGCAGGCAGTCGACAGGGCCGGTGAGTGGCTACACCTTC.

CDR3: CASSIGGLGSGANVLTF. The CDR3 nucleotides read TGTGCCAGTAGTATAGGGGGACTGGGCTCTGGGGCCAACGTCCTGACTTTC. This chain connects TRBV19 to TRBJ2-6, with a tentative D call TRBD2 (6 bases). Germline CDR1 reads LNHDA; CDR2 reads SQIVND (reference sequence). Trimming pared 1 base from V and 0 bases from J, leaving 10 bases between. CDR3 length: 17 amino acids. The full variable domain, rest sourced from reference TRBV19 and TRBJ2-6, is DGGITQSPKYLFRKEGQNVTLSCEQNLNHDAMYWYRQDPGQGLRLIYYSQIVNDFQKGDIAEGYSVSREKKESFPLTVTSAQKNPTAFYLCASSIGGLGSGANVLTFGAGSRLTVL.

The chain joins TRBV11-2 to TRBJ2-2, with D possibly TRBD2 on 5 matching bases. This CDR3 has 17 residues. In germline, CDR1 is SGHAT, CDR2 FQNNGV. V gave up 5 bases and J gave up 5 bases, with 21 bases separating them. CDR3 protein: CASSPSRTLVLTGELFF. CDR3 DNA sequence: TGTGCCAGCAGCCCCTCCCGGACTCTCGTCTTGACCGGGGAGCTGTTTTTT.

This chain links TRBV10-1 with TRBJ1-1, with TRBD1 identical over 7 bases. Germline assignment: CDR1 WNHNN and CDR2 SYGVQD (reference sequence). The CDR3 spans 15 residues. The junction had 4 bases not matched to a gene; V was cut back by 0 bases and J by 3 bases. The CDR3 loop is CASSESTGRDTEAFF. Written as DNA, the CDR3 is TGCGCCAGCAGTGAGTCGACAGGGCGGGACACTGAAGCTTTCTTT.

The chain recombines TRBV15 with TRBJ2-3, with TRBD2 matching 11 bases. Germline V gene lookup returns CDR1 LNHNV and CDR2 YYDKDF (reference sequence). The CDR3 contains 16 residues. V lost 2 bases and J lost 5; bases outside the gene matches: 6. For the CDR3, the DNA is TGTGCCACCAGCAGATTCATAGCGGGGGGGAAAGATACGCAGTATTTT. Amino acids: CATSRFIAGGKDTQYF.

V is TRBV2 and J is TRBJ2-5, with D uncertain. CDR3 length equals 14 residues. Germline-derived CDR1 and CDR2 are SNHLY and FYNNEI. The ends were cut back, 3 bases at V and 7 bases at J, with 15 bases in the middle. Here the CDR3 DNA reads TGTGCCAGCAGTGAGCGCCGTACGGTAGCGACCCAGTACTTC. Its protein product is CASSERRTVATQYF.

The V and J genes are TRBV6-1 and TRBJ1-6, with D maybe TRBD1 (6 bases). The CDR3 runs to 14 residues. The germline V gene encodes CDR1 MNHNS and CDR2 SASEGT. The V end was cut by 5 bases, the J end by 10 bases, with 15 bases between. The CDR3 loop reads CASSTGSESSPLHF. The CDR3 DNA follows: TGTGCCAGCAGTACAGGGTCGGAATCGTCACCCCTCCACTTT.

In the case of this clone: One end of the junction fails to match germline, which may point to a read error. The chain combines TRBV4-1 with TRBJ1-1, with no clear D. Germline lookup yields CDR1 MGHRA and CDR2 YSYEKL. The CDR3 contains 14 residues. Here the CDR3 DNA reads TGTGCCAGCAGCCAAGATTACTATAGGCCTGAAGCTTTCTTT. Protein product: CASSQDYYRPEAFF.

The chain links TRBV30 to TRBJ2-5; TRBD2 aligns across 9 bases. The CDR3 is made up of 14 amino acids. CDR1 and CDR2 (germline): GTSNPN, SVGIG (reference sequence). Trimming cost V 1 base and J 5 bases; bases outside gene matches: 5. CDR3 region: CAWSGWGLAETQYF. As DNA, the CDR3 is TGTGCCTGGAGTGGGTGGGGACTAGCTGAGACCCAGTACTTC.

The chain has TRBV7-8 and TRBJ2-2; 9 bases line up with TRBD2. Unmatched junction bases numbered 5, after V lost 0 bases and J lost 0 bases. CDR1 and CDR2 from the germline V gene are SGHVS and FQNEAQ. The CDR3 runs to 18 residues. The CDR3 DNA reads TGTGCCAGCAGCTTAGCCGGCGGGGGGGACGCGAACACCGGGGAGCTGTTTTTT. It is translated as CASSLAGGGDANTGELFF.